This TCR beta chain appears in the sequencing data of a study of T cell responses to AZD1222 COVID-19 vaccine. Clones were sequenced by immunoSEQ multiplex PCR, and TCRdb holds only the in-frame ones, with some missing. The sample carries roughly 150,000 clones, 90% to 95% recorded once. Between the trimmed V and J ends, which lost 1 base and 6 bases, there was a span of 6 bases. The CDR3 spans 12 residues. The sequenced sample was peripheral blood, obtained 28 days after the second AZD1222 dose. The V call is TRBV12-3 or TRBV12-4, the J call TRBJ1-1; no clear D. The clonotype was recovered from an adult who received the AZD1222 COVID-19 vaccine. CDR3 nucleotide sequence: TGTGCCAGCAGTTTAGGTGTGTCTGAAGCTTTCTTT. Its protein is CASSLGVSEAFF.